Following are 14 T cell receptor beta chains from one sample sequenced in a study of patients and donors after allogeneic stem cell transplantation (dated by TCRdb to the early 2020s). Library method: RT-PCR. TCRdb records NextSeq 550 as the sequencer. TCRdb reanalyzed the raw reads on its own, using fastp at Q25 for trimming and MiXCR for clone calling, and kept in-frame beta chains. Every distinct CDR3 protein forms one entry, paired with its most common genes and DNA. The sample table shows about a million distinct CDR3 sequences, and more than 15% are seen once. Roughly 6% of the sample rests with the top ten. Sequencing used blood, either unsorted or a sorted T cell fraction (not recorded which). These receptors all come from a human donor who was either an allogeneic HSCT recipient or a stem cell or donor lymphocyte infusion donor (not recorded which). It is not recorded whose cells these are; they may come from a transplant donor.

The chain employs TRBV11-2 and TRBJ2-7; D is perhaps TRBD1 (5 bases). The CDR3 length is 18 residues. Germline V lookup: CDR1 SGHAT, CDR2 FQNNGV. V lost 8 bases and J lost 1, with 27 bases in between. CDR3 protein: CASRTPTVSRVYSYEQYF. The CDR3, as DNA: TGTGCCAGCCGAACCCCGACAGTTTCCAGAGTCTATTCCTACGAGCAGTACTTC.

The J gene is TRBJ2-7, the V gene TRBV6-5; D call uncertain. V was shortened by 2 bases and J by 1 base, with 12 bases between the two germline ends. The CDR3 runs to 15 residues. Germline V CDR1 and CDR2: MNHEY, SVGAGI. The CDR3 nucleotides read TGTGCCAGCAGTTACGGGGTAGCAGAATCCTACGAGCAGTACTTC. Translating gives CASSYGVAESYEQYF.

The chain is built from TRBV24-1 and TRBJ2-1, with 9 nucleotides matching TRBD1. The germline gives CDR1 KGHDR, CDR2 SFDVKD. The CDR3 runs to 16 residues. V shed 4 bases and J 1 base; nucleotides not matched to a gene: 4. Here the CDR3 DNA reads TGTGCCACCAGTGAGTCCGGGACAGGGTCCTACAATGAGCAGTTCTTC. Protein sequence: CATSESGTGSYNEQFF.

This clonotype was observed a few times. CDR3 nucleotides: TGTGCCAGCAGTCCGGGACAGTCCCCTACCTACGAGCAGTACTTC. The encoded protein is CASSPGQSPTYEQYF. The V gene is TRBV12-3 or TRBV12-4, the J gene TRBJ2-7; TRBD1 aligns across 7 bases. The CDR3 is 15 amino acids. Losses at the gene ends were 5 bases for V and 2 bases for J; bases not matched to a gene: 9.

The gene calls are TRBV6-1 and TRBJ2-3, with 9 bases identical to TRBD1. Germline V gene sequence: CDR1 MNHNS, CDR2 SASEGT. Losses at the gene ends were 10 bases for V and 4 bases for J; bases not matched to a gene: 9. The CDR3 covers 14 residues. CDR3 sequence: CATTGGTGPDTQYF. In nucleotides, the CDR3 is TGTGCCACCACCGGCGGGACAGGGCCAGATACGCAGTATTTT.

V and J are TRBV20-1 and TRBJ2-5; TRBD1 aligns across 7 bases. V lost 4 bases to trimming and J lost 3 bases; unmatched junction nucleotides: 5. Germline lookup yields CDR1 DFQATT and CDR2 SNEGSKA (reference sequence). CDR3 size: 13 residues. The DNA of the CDR3 is TGCAGTGCTAAGACAGGGAAGAAAGAGACCCAGTACTTC. The encoded protein is CSAKTGKKETQYF.

This clonotype appeared a few times. V and J are TRBV25-1 and TRBJ2-2, with no clear D. The CDR3 is 15 amino acids. Germline-derived CDR1 and CDR2 are MGHDK and SYGVNS. Trimming removed 4 bases at V and 4 bases at J, with 13 bases between. CDR3 nucleotides: TGTGCCAGCAGTGGGCCGACCTCGGGCACCGGGGAGCTGTTTTTT. Its protein is CASSGPTSGTGELFF.

This clonotype has just a few counts. V usage is TRBV5-1 and J usage is TRBJ2-1; 9 bases map to TRBD2. Germline CDR1 reads SGHRS; CDR2 reads YFSETQ. There are 17 residues in the CDR3. V gave up 4 bases and J gave up 0 bases; unmatched junction bases: 8. The CDR3 protein is CASSPRLADYSYNEQFF. The CDR3 DNA reads as TGCGCCAGCAGCCCCAGACTAGCGGACTACTCCTACAATGAGCAGTTCTTC.

This chain joins TRBV5-1 and TRBJ1-2; perhaps TRBD1 as D (6 bases). The CDR3 extends over 17 amino acids. Germline CDR1 reads SGHRS; CDR2 reads YFSETQ. Trimming cost V 2 bases and J 3 bases, with 20 bases left between them. Written as DNA, the CDR3 is TGCGCCAGCAGCTTTAACCCTTCCGGGACAAACTACTATGGCTACACCTTC. Amino acid sequence: CASSFNPSGTNYYGYTF.

The chain combines TRBV12-3 or TRBV12-4 with TRBJ1-1; the match to TRBD1 covers 7 bases. The CDR3 sequence is 11 residues long. V was clipped by 8 bases and J by 8 bases; unmatched bases: 5. The CDR3 DNA follows: TGTGCCAGCGCCCTGACAGGGGAAGCTTTCTTT. As protein: CASALTGEAFF.

A few counts support this clonotype. This chain joins TRBV6-1 and TRBJ1-4; 8 bases fit TRBD1. V was clipped by 8 bases and J by 8 bases; unmatched bases: 7. Germline V gene sequence: CDR1 MNHNS, CDR2 SASEGT. This CDR3 has 13 amino acids. CDR3 nucleotide sequence: TGTGCCAGCTCGGACAGGGTACGGGAAAAACTGTTTTTT. Translation: CASSDRVREKLFF.

This chain joins TRBV5-1 and TRBJ2-1; D is ambiguous. The germline V gene has CDR1 SGHRS and CDR2 YFSETQ. The CDR3 runs 16 residues. Trimming took off 1 base at V and 3 bases at J, with 14 bases between the two ends. In DNA form, the CDR3 reads TGCGCCAGCAGCTTGCTAGAAGACAACTACTACAATGAGCAGTTCTTC. This gives the protein CASSLLEDNYYNEQFF.

The table lists this clonotype with a few counts. This sequence joins TRBV5-1 and TRBJ1-1; D is unclear. CDR3 size: 15 residues. V lost 0 bases, J lost 1 base, and 10 bases lay in between. Germline loops: CDR1 SGHRS, CDR2 YFSETQ. The CDR3 here is CASSLDANPNTEAFF. The CDR3 DNA reads as TGCGCCAGCAGCTTGGACGCGAACCCGAACACTGAAGCTTTCTTT.

The V and J genes are TRBV7-8 and TRBJ2-3, with TRBD2 matching over 8 bases. V lost 8 bases, J lost 7 bases, and 14 bases stayed unmatched. This CDR3 is 15 amino acids long. Germline V gene lookup returns CDR1 SGHVS and CDR2 FQNEAQ. CDR3 nucleotides: TGTGCCAGCTCTGATTCCGGGACTAGAGTCTATACGCAGTATTTT. This translates into CASSDSGTRVYTQYF.